The 17 T cell receptor beta chains below all came from one sample that was sequenced in a study of blood T cell repertoires in COVID-19. Only in-frame clones appear in the TCRdb table, and some are missing; sequencing was by immunoSEQ multiplex PCR. Of 200,000 to 250,000 clones listed, 86% are singletons. The sequencing sample was made of peripheral blood. These receptors came from a man aged 25 to 40 who had recovered from COVID-19.

The V gene is TRBV4-1, the J gene TRBJ1-1; D not certain. The ends were cut back, 4 bases at V and 1 base at J, with 7 bases in the middle. Germline values: CDR1 MGHRA, CDR2 YSYEKL. This CDR3 has 13 residues. CDR3 sequence (DNA): TGCGCCAGCAGCCTTTCGGGGAACACTGAAGCTTTCTTT. Protein: CASSLSGNTEAFF.

V is TRBV30 and J is TRBJ1-5; possible D gene TRBD1, 6 bases. Trimming left V 6 bases short and J 0 bases short, with 12 bases between. There are 14 residues in the CDR3. CDR1 and CDR2 from the germline V gene are GTSNPN and SVGIG (reference sequence). Here the CDR3 DNA reads TGTGCCTGTGCGGGGGCAGATAGCAATCAGCCCCAGCATTTT. Translation gives CACAGADSNQPQHF.

The chain joins TRBV12-5 to TRBJ1-5; TRBD1 matches at 8 bases. Per germline, CDR1 LGHNT and CDR2 FRNRAP. This CDR3 has 14 residues. The trim removed 6 bases at V and 6 bases at J, leaving 7 bases unmatched. CDR3 DNA: TGTGCTAGTGGGAAGGACAGGGAGGGTCAGCCCCAGCATTTT. It is translated as CASGKDREGQPQHF.

The chain is built from TRBV7-9 and TRBJ1-2, with D tentatively TRBD1 (5 bases). Germline CDR1 reads SEHNR; CDR2 reads FQNEAQ (reference sequence). The CDR3 covers 14 residues. Between the trimmed V and J ends, which lost 0 bases and 2 bases, there was a span of 7 bases. This CDR3 is CASSLAAGNYGYTF. Written as DNA, the CDR3 is TGTGCCAGCAGCTTAGCAGCAGGGAACTATGGCTACACCTTC. The whole variable domain, remainder taken from reference TRBV7-9 and TRBJ1-2, is DTGVSQNPRHKITKRGQNVTFRCDPISEHNRLYWYRQTLGQGPEFLTYFQNEAQLEKSRLLSDRFSAERPKGSFSTLEIQRTEQGDSAMYLCASSLAAGNYGYTFGSGTRLTVV.

This chain uses TRBV28 with TRBJ1-2, with 7 bases lining up with TRBD1. Trimming cost V 4 bases and J 4 bases; bases outside gene matches: 3. This CDR3 is built from 13 residues. Germline-derived CDR1 and CDR2 are MDHEN and SYDVKM. This chain's CDR3 is CASSWTGTYGYTF. DNA of the CDR3: TGTGCCAGCAGTTGGACAGGAACCTATGGCTACACCTTC.

V usage is TRBV11-2 and J usage is TRBJ1-2; 7 nucleotides agree with TRBD1. Losses at the gene ends were 2 bases for V and 4 bases for J; bases not matched to a gene: 7. Germline V CDR1 and CDR2: SGHAT, FQNNGV. The CDR3 has 15 residues. The CDR3 protein is CASSLMGQNIYGYTF. As DNA, the CDR3 is TGTGCCAGCAGCTTAATGGGACAGAATATCTATGGCTACACCTTC.

This clone showed up just once. The chain joins TRBV24-1 to TRBJ2-7; D is perhaps TRBD2 (5 bases). Trimming pared 5 bases from V and 0 bases from J, leaving 7 bases between. The length of the CDR3 is 13 residues. CDR1 is KGHDR and CDR2 is SFDVKD in the germline V gene. The DNA for the CDR3 is TGTGCCACCAGTGGAGGGTTCTCCTACGAGCAGTACTTC. Translated, it gives CATSGGFSYEQYF.

The gene calls are TRBV3-1 (or the pseudogene TRBV3-2) and TRBJ1-1; D gene uncertain. Trimming pared 4 bases from V and 3 bases from J, leaving 15 bases between. The CDR3 loop spans 15 amino acids. Per the germline V gene, CDR1 is LGHDT and CDR2 is YNNKEL (reference sequence). CDR3 sequence reads: CASSPWTDSDTEAFF. Written as DNA, the CDR3 is TGTGCCAGCAGCCCCTGGACGGACTCAGACACTGAAGCTTTCTTT.

The chain joins TRBV18 to TRBJ1-4; D uncertain. The CDR3 covers 17 residues. V lost 1 base and J lost 0, with 12 bases in between. The germline V gene encodes CDR1 KGHSH and CDR2 LQKENI. The CDR3 DNA reads TGTGCCAGCTCACCACGGGCGGGTTTGTCAACTAATGAAAAACTGTTTTTT. This translates into CASSPRAGLSTNEKLFF. The full variable domain, its missing parts supplied by reference TRBV18 and TRBJ1-4, is NAGVMQNPRHLVRRRGQEARLRCSPMKGHSHVYWYRQLPEEGLKFMVYLQKENIIDESGMPKERFSAEFPKEGPSILRIQQVVRGDSAAYFCASSPRAGLSTNEKLFFGSGTQLSVL.

This rearrangement joins TRBV30 to TRBJ1-1; 8 bases match TRBD1. V gave up 3 bases and J gave up 6 bases; unmatched junction bases: 9. This CDR3 has 14 amino acids. The germline gives CDR1 GTSNPN, CDR2 SVGIG (reference sequence). The CDR3 DNA reads as TGTGCCTGGAGCGTAACAGGGGGGGATCCTGAAGCTTTCTTT. Protein sequence: CAWSVTGGDPEAFF.

V is TRBV7-2 and J is TRBJ1-4, with a possible D match to TRBD1 (5 bases). CDR3 length: 15 amino acids. The germline CDR1 and CDR2 sequences are SGHTA and FQGNSA. Trimming removed 5 bases from V and 3 bases from J, with 13 bases in between. This CDR3 is CASSPAGRANEKLFF. The CDR3 coding sequence is TGTGCCAGCAGCCCAGCGGGGCGGGCTAATGAAAAACTGTTTTTT.

The CDR3 DNA sequence: TGCAGCGTTGGGGACAGCTGCGGTCATGGCTACACCTTC. Residues: CSVGDSCGHGYTF. The chain combines TRBV29-1 with TRBJ1-2; 7 nucleotides agree with TRBD1. The CDR3 length is 13 residues. V was clipped by 4 bases and J by 6 bases; unmatched bases: 8. Germline V gene data show CDR1 as SQVTM and CDR2 as ANQGSEA.

The V call is TRBV10-3, the J call TRBJ2-7, with 9 bases identical to TRBD1. The J segment lost 6 bases and the V segment lost 4 bases, leaving 10 bases of the junction unmatched. CDR3 length: 15 residues. CDR1 ENHRY and CDR2 SYGVKD come from the germline V gene. CDR3 residues: CAISAMTGTGSEQYF. Here the CDR3 DNA reads TGTGCCATCAGTGCCATGACCGGGACAGGGAGCGAGCAGTACTTC.

This chain uses TRBV6-4 with TRBJ2-6, with TRBD1 identical over 9 bases. Germline V lookup: CDR1 MRHNA, CDR2 SNTAGT. The CDR3 has 16 amino acids. Trimming cost V 4 bases and J 4 bases; bases outside gene matches: 5. CDR3 loop: CASSGQGESGANVLTF. Here the CDR3 DNA reads TGTGCCAGCAGTGGACAGGGGGAGTCCGGGGCCAACGTCCTGACTTTC.

This sequence joins TRBV24-1 and TRBJ1-6; unclear D gene. The CDR3 runs 14 residues. Germline V gene lookup returns CDR1 KGHDR and CDR2 SFDVKD. Trimming removed 2 bases at V and 10 bases at J, with 11 bases between. In DNA form, the CDR3 reads TGTGCCACCAGTGATTCGGATCCGCGGTCACCCCTCCACTTT. Its protein is CATSDSDPRSPLHF.

The chain has TRBV7-9 and TRBJ1-3; a possible D gene is TRBD1 (6 bases). The CDR3 runs 15 residues. In germline, CDR1 is SEHNR, CDR2 FQNEAQ (reference sequence). Trimming stripped 2 bases from V and 4 bases from J, with 12 bases between. The CDR3, as DNA: TGTGCCAGCAGCTTAAGCCCCAGGGGAGGAAACACCATATATTTT. This gives the protein CASSLSPRGGNTIYF.

The J gene is TRBJ1-1, the V gene TRBV7-2; D possibly corresponds to TRBD1 (5 bases). The V and J ends lost 1 base and 10 bases respectively, with 10 bases between them. The germline CDR1 and CDR2 sequences are SGHTA and FQGNSA. CDR3 length: 12 residues. CDR3 amino acids: CASSLEWGGAFF. In DNA, the CDR3 is TGTGCCAGCAGCTTAGAATGGGGGGGAGCTTTCTTT.